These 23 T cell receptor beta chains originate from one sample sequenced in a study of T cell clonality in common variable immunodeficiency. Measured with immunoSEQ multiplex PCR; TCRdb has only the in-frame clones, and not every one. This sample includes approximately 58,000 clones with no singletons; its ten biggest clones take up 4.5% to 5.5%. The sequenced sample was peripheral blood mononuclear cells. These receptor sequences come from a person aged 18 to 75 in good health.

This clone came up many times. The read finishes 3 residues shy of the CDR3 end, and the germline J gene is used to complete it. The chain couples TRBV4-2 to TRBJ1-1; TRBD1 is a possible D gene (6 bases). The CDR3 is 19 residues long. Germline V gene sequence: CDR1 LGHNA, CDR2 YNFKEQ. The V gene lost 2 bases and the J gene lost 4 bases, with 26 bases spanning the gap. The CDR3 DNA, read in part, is TGTGCCAGCAGCCAAACATCCCCGGTATACAGGGAGGAAAGCACTGAA. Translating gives CASSQTSPVYREESTE. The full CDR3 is CASSQTSPVYREESTEAFF.

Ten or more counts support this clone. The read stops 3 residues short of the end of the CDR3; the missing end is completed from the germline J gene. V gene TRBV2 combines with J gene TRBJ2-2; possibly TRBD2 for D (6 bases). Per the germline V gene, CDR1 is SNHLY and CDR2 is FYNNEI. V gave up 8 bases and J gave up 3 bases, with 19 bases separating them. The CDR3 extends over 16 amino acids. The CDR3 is CASQKGGAGYTGELFF. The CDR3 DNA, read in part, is TGTGCCAGCCAAAAAGGAGGGGCGGGGTACACCGGGGAG.

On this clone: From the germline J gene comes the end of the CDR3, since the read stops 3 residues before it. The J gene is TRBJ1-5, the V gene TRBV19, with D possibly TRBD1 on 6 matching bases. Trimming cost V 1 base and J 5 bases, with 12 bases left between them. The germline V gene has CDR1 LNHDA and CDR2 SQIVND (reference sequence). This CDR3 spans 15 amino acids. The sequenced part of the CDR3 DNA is TGTGCCAGTAGTATAGGGGGGGGCGGCCATCAGCCC. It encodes CASSIGGGGHQP. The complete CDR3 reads CASSIGGGGHQPQHF.

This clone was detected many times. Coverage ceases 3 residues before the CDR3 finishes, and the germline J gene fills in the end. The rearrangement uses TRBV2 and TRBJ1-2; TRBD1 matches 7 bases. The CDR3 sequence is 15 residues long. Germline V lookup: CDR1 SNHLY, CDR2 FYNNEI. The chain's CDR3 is CASSFGTAELGGYTF. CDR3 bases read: TGTGCCAGCAGCTTTGGGACAGCTGAATTGGGGGGC.

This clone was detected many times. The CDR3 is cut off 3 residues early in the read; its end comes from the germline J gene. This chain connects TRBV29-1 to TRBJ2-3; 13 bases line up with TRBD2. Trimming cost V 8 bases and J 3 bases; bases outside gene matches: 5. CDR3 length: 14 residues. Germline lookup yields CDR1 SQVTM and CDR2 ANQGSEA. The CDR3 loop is CSTRTSGSTDTQYF. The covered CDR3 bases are TGCAGCACCCGGACTAGCGGGAGTACAGATACG.

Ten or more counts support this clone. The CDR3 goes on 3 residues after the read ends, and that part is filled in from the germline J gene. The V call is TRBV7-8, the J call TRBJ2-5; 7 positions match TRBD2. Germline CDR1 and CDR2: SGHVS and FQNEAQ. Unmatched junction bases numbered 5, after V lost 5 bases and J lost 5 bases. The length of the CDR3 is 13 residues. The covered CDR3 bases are TGTGCCAGCAGCCCTACTAGCGTGGAGACC. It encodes CASSPTSVET. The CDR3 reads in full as CASSPTSVETQYF.

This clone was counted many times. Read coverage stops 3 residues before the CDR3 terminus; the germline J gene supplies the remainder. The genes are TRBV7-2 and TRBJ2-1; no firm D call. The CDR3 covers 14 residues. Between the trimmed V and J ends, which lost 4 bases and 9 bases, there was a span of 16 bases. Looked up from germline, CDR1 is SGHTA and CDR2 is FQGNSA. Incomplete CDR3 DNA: TGTGCCAGCAGCTCAAGGATCAGACTCCCTGAG. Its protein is CASSSRIRLPE. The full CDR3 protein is CASSSRIRLPEQFF.

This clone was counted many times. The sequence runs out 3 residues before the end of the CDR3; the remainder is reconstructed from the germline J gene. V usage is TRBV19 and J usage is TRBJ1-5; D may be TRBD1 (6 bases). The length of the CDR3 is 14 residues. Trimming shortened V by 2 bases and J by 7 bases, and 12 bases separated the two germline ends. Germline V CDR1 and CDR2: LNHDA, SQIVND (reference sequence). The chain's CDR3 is CASSIRRGGQPQHF. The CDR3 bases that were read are TGTGCCAGTAGTATACGCAGGGGCGGCCAGCCC. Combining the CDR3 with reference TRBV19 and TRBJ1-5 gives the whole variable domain DGGITQSPKYLFRKEGQNVTLSCEQNLNHDAMYWYRQDPGQGLRLIYYSQIVNDFQKGDIAEGYSVSREKKESFPLTVTSAQKNPTAFYLCASSIRRGGQPQHFGDGTRLSIL.

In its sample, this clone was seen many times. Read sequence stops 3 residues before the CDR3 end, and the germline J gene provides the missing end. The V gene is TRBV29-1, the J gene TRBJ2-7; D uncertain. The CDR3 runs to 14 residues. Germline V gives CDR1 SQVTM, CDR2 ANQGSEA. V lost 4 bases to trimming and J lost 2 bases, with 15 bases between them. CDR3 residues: CSVVEATLPYEQYF. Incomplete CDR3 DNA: TGCAGCGTTGTAGAGGCCACCCTTCCCTACGAG.

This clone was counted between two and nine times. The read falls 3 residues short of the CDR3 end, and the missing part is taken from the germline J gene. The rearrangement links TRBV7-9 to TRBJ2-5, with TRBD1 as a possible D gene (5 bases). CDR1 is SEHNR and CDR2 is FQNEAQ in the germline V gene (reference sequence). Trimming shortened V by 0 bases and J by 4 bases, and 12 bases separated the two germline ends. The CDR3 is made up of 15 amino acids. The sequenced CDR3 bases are TGTGCCAGCAGCTTAGCGCTTTCCAGGGTAGAGACC. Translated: CASSLALSRVET. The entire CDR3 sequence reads CASSLALSRVETQYF.

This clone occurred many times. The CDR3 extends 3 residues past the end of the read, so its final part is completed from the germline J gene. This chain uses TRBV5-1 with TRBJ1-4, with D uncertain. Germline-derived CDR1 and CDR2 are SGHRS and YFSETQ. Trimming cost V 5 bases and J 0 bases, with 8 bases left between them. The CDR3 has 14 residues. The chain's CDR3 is CASREGPTNEKLFF. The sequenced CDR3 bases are TGCGCCAGCAGGGAGGGTCCAACTAATGAAAAA.

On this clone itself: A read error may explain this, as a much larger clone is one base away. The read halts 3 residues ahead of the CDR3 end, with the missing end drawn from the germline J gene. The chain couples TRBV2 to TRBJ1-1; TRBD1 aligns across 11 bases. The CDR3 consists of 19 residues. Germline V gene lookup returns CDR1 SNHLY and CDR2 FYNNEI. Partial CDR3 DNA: TGTGCCAGCGGTGAAGCGCGGACAGGGGGCGGGGGCGTGGGCACTGAA. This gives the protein CASGEARTGGGGVGTE. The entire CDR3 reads CASGEARTGGGGVGTEAFF.

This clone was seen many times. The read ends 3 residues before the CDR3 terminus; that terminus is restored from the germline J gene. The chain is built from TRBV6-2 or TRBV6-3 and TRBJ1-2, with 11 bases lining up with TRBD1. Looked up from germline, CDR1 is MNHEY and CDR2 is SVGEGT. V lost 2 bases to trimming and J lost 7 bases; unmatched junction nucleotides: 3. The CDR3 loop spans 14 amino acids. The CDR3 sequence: CASSYGTGGRGYTF. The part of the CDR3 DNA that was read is TGTGCCAGCAGTTACGGGACAGGGGGTCGTGGC.

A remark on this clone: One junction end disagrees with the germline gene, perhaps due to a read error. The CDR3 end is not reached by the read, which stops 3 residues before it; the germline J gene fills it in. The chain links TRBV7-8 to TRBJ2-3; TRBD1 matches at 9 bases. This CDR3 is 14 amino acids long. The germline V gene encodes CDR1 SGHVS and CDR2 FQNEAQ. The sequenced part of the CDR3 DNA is TGTGCCGGCAGCTTAGGACAGGGGACAGATACG. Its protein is CAGSLGQGTDT. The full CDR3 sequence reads CAGSLGQGTDTQYF.

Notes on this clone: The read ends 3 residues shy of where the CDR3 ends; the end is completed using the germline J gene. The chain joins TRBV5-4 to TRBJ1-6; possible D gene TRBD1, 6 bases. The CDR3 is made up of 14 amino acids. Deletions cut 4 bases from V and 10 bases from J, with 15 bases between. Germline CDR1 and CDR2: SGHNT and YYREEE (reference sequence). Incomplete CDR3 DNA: TGTGCCAGCAGCCTGACGCTGGACAGATCACCC. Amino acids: CASSLTLDRSP. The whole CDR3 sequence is CASSLTLDRSPLHF. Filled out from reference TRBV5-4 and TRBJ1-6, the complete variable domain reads ETGVTQSPTHLIKTRGQQVTLRCSSQSGHNTVSWYQQALGQGPQFIFQYYREEENGRGNFPPRFSGLQFPNYSSELNVNALELDDSALYLCASSLTLDRSPLHFGNGTRLTVT.

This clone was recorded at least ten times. The CDR3 DNA, read in part, is TGTGCCAGCAGCCCGACAGGGGGCCGGCAGCCC. This encodes CASSPTGGRQP. The whole CDR3 protein reads CASSPTGGRQPQHF. The genes are TRBV6-2 or TRBV6-3 and TRBJ1-5; 10 bases are a match to TRBD1. The missing CDR3 end, 3 residues past where the read stops, is filled in from the germline J gene. The V gene's germline CDR1 is MNHEY and CDR2 SVGEGT. The CDR3 totals 14 residues. Trimming cost V 6 bases and J 7 bases; bases outside gene matches: 6.

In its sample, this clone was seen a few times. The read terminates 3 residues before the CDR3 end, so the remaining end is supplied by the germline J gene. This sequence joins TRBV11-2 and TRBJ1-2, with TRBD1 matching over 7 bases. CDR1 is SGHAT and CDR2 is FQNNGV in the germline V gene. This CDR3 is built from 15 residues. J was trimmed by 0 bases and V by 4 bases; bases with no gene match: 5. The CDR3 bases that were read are TGTGCCAGCAGCTCTATCAGGGGGTCTAACTATGGC. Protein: CASSSIRGSNYG. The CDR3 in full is CASSSIRGSNYGYTF. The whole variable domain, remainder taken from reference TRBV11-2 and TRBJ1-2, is EAGVAQSPRYKIIEKRQSVAFWCNPISGHATLYWYQQILGQGPKLLIQFQNNGVVDDSQLPKDRFSAERLKGVDSTLKIQPAKLEDSAVYLCASSSIRGSNYGYTFGSGTRLTVV.

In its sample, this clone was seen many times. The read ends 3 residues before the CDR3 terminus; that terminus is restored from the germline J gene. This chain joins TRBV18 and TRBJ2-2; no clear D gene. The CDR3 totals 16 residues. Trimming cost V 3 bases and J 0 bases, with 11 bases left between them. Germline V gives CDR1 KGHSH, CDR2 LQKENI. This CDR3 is CASSPRQNANTGELFF. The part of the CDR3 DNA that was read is TGTGCCAGCTCACCCCGACAAAACGCGAACACCGGGGAG.

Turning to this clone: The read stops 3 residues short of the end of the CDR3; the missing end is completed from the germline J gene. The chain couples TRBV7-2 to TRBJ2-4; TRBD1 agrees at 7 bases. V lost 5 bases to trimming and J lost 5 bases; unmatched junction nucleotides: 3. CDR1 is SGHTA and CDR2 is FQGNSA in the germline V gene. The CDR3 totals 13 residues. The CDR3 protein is CASSLGTENIQYF. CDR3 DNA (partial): TGTGCCAGCAGCCTGGGGACAGAAAACATT. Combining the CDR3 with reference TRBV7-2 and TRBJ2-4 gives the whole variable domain GAGVSQSPSNKVTEKGKDVELRCDPISGHTALYWYRQSLGQGLEFLIYFQGNSAPDKSGLPSDRFSAERTGGSVSTLTIQRTQQEDSAVYLCASSLGTENIQYFGAGTRLSVL.

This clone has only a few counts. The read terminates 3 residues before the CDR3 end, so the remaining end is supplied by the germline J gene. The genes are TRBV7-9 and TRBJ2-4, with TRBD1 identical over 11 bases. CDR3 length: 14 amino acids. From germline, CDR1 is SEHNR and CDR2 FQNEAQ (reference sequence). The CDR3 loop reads CASSIGQGATGQYF. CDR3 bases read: TGTGCCAGCAGCATCGGACAGGGGGCTACGGGT.

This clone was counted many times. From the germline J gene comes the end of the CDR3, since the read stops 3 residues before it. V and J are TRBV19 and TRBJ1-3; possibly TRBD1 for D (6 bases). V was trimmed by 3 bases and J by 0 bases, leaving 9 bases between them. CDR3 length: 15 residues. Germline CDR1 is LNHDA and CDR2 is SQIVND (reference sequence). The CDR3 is CASSILQGSGNTIYF. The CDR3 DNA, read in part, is TGTGCCAGTAGTATCCTACAGGGCTCTGGAAACACC.

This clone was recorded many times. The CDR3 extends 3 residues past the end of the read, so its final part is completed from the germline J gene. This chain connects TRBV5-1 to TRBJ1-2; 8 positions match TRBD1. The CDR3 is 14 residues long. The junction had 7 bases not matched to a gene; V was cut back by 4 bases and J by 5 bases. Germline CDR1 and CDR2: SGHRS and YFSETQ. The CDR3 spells CASSTGGANYGYTF. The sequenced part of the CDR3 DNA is TGCGCCAGCAGCACAGGGGGTGCGAATTATGGC.

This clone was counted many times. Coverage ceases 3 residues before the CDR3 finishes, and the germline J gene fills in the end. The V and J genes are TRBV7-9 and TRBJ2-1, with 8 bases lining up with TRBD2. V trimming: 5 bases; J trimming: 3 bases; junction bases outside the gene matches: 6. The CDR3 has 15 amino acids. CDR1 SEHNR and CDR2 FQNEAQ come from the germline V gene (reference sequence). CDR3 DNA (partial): TGTGCCAGCAGCCCCACTAGCGGACACTACAATGAG. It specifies CASSPTSGHYNE. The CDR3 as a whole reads CASSPTSGHYNEQFF.